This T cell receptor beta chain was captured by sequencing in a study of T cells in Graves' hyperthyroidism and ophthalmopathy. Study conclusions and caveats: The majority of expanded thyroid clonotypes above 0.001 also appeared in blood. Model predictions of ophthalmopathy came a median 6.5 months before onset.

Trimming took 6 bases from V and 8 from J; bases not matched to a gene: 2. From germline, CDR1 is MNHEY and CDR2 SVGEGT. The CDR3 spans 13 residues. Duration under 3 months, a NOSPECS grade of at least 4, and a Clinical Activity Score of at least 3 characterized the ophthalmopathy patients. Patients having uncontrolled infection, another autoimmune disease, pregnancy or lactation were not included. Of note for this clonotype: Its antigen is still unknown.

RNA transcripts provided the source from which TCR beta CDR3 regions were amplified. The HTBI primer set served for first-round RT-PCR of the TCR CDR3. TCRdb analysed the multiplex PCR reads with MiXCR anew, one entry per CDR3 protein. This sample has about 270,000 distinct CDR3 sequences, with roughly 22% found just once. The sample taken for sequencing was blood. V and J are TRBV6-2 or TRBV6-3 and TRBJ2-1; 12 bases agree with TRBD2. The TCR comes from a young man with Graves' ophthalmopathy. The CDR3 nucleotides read TGTGCCAGCAGGACTAGCGGGGGCGATGAGCAGTTCTTC. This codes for CASRTSGGDEQFF.